The 13 T cell receptor beta chains presented below share a single source sample, sequenced in a study of shared clonotypes between healthy human individuals. TCRdb's table, derived via immunoSEQ multiplex PCR, lists solely in-frame clones and lacks some. The table includes roughly 2.4 million clones, approximately 94% detected once. Sequencing was carried out using naive CD4+ T cells sorted from blood. As for subset: CD45RA+ positively selected. All receptors come from a man between 18 and 29 years old in good health.

The chain recombines TRBV10-3 with TRBJ1-2; a possible D gene is TRBD1 (5 bases). The CDR3 runs 15 residues. Trimming cost V 0 bases and J 3 bases, with 11 bases left between them. The germline V gene has CDR1 ENHRY and CDR2 SYGVKD. The CDR3 bases are TGTGCCATCAGTGAGTCGGGGGAGCGAGACTATGGCTACACCTTC. It translates to CAISESGERDYGYTF.

The V gene is TRBV2, the J gene TRBJ1-4; D perhaps matches TRBD1 (5 bases). The CDR3 is 15 amino acids. The V and J ends lost 4 bases and 4 bases respectively, with 13 bases between them. CDR1 and CDR2 from the germline V gene are SNHLY and FYNNEI. The CDR3 loop reads CASSVIGGINEKLFF. CDR3 in DNA: TGTGCCAGCAGTGTTATCGGGGGTATTAATGAAAAACTGTTTTTT.

The rearrangement uses TRBV5-1 and TRBJ1-4, with D perhaps TRBD1 (6 bases). CDR1 SGHRS and CDR2 YFSETQ come from the germline V gene. This CDR3 contains 17 residues. Trimming took 1 base from V and 6 from J, leaving 19 bases between them. The CDR3 sequence: CASSLLGSGGADEKLFF. The CDR3 region has the DNA TGCGCCAGCAGCTTGTTAGGTAGCGGGGGGGCGGATGAAAAACTGTTTTTT.

The rearrangement links TRBV7-2 to TRBJ2-3; TRBD1 or TRBD2 may be the D gene (5 bases each). The germline CDR1 and CDR2 sequences are SGHTA and FQGNSA. The germline V and J ends were trimmed by 1 base and 5 bases, with 16 bases remaining between them. This CDR3 region has 16 residues. The CDR3 sequence is CASSLGRLGERDTQYF. The DNA for the CDR3 is TGTGCCAGCAGCTTAGGACGTTTGGGGGAGAGAGATACGCAGTATTTT. The whole variable domain, filled in from reference TRBV7-2 and TRBJ2-3, reads GAGVSQSPSNKVTEKGKDVELRCDPISGHTALYWYRQSLGQGLEFLIYFQGNSAPDKSGLPSDRFSAERTGGSVSTLTIQRTQQEDSAVYLCASSLGRLGERDTQYFGPGTRLTVL.

V and J are TRBV6-1 and TRBJ1-4, with 9 bases matching TRBD1. The CDR3 runs 16 residues. V was pared by 4 bases and J by 5 bases, with 8 bases of the junction left unmatched. The germline V gene has CDR1 MNHNS and CDR2 SASEGT. CDR3 coding DNA: TGTGCCAGCAGTGGCTACCAACAGGGGGCCAATGAAAAACTGTTTTTT. Encoded protein: CASSGYQQGANEKLFF.

The chain carries TRBV28 and TRBJ2-7; the D gene could be TRBD1 or TRBD2 (5 bases each). There are 15 residues in the CDR3. From germline, CDR1 is MDHEN and CDR2 SYDVKM. Trimming left V 7 bases short and J 5 bases short, with 21 bases between. CDR3 in amino acids: CASNRLRDPPNEQYF. The CDR3 DNA is TGTGCCAGCAATCGCCTCAGGGACCCCCCAAACGAGCAGTACTTC.

In its sample, this clone was seen once. V gene TRBV9 combines with J gene TRBJ2-3, with 12 bases aligning to TRBD2. With 3 bases clipped from V and 0 bases from J, the junction kept 5 bases outside the gene matches. The CDR3 has 17 residues. Germline V lookup: CDR1 SGDLS, CDR2 YYNGEE. The CDR3 here is CASSGRTSGASTDTQYF. The CDR3 DNA is TGTGCCAGCAGCGGAAGGACTAGCGGGGCGAGCACAGATACGCAGTATTTT.

The gene calls are TRBV5-1 and TRBJ2-5; D is tentatively TRBD1 or TRBD2 (6 bases each). The CDR3 has 15 residues. Germline CDR1 SGHRS, CDR2 YFSETQ. The V end lost 4 bases, the J end lost 4 bases, and 17 bases lay between the germline ends. CDR3 DNA: TGCGCCAGCAGCCGGGGGTCTCAGGGGCCAGAGACCCAGTACTTC. Its protein product is CASSRGSQGPETQYF.

In its sample, this clone was seen once. V usage is TRBV6-6 and J usage is TRBJ2-1; D might be TRBD1 (5 bases). Germline V CDR1 and CDR2: MNHNY, SVGAGI (reference sequence). The CDR3 is made up of 12 amino acids. Trimming shortened V by 7 bases and J by 9 bases, and 13 bases separated the two germline ends. Written as DNA, the CDR3 is TGTGCCAGCACCTTACCCCAGGGTGAGCAGTTCTTC. Its translation is CASTLPQGEQFF.

This chain joins TRBV4-1 and TRBJ1-2; a weak D match, TRBD1 (5 bases). The CDR3 extends over 13 amino acids. The V and J ends lost 4 bases and 4 bases respectively, with 10 bases between them. CDR1 is MGHRA, CDR2 YSYEKL, per germline. This chain's CDR3 is CASSPPGPYGYTF. For the CDR3, the DNA is TGCGCCAGCAGCCCGCCAGGGCCCTATGGCTACACCTTC.

As to this clone: The identical CDR3 is also encoded by other nucleotide sequences in the sample. The chain is built from TRBV11-2 and TRBJ2-7; D call uncertain. Germline CDR1 reads SGHAT; CDR2 reads FQNNGV. The CDR3 runs to 12 residues. Trimming cost V 1 base and J 3 bases, with 4 bases left between them. CDR3 amino acids: CASSLGFYEQYF. For the CDR3, the DNA is TGTGCCAGCAGCTTAGGCTTCTACGAGCAGTACTTC.

This clone was counted a single time. The V and J genes are TRBV2 and TRBJ2-1; D is perhaps TRBD1 (7 bases). This CDR3 region has 16 residues. Germline V CDR1 and CDR2: SNHLY, FYNNEI. The ends were cut back, 0 bases at V and 4 bases at J, with 13 bases in the middle. As DNA, the CDR3 is TGTGCCAGCAGTGAAGCGACAGGGAGGCAGTACAATGAGCAGTTCTTC. Translated, it gives CASSEATGRQYNEQFF.

The chain recombines TRBV19 with TRBJ2-3; 10 bases agree with TRBD2. From germline, CDR1 is LNHDA and CDR2 SQIVND (reference sequence). V gave up 3 bases and J gave up 3 bases; unmatched junction bases: 6. The CDR3 totals 16 residues. CDR3 DNA sequence: TGTGCCAGTAGTATCGGGACAGCGGGAGGGACAGATACGCAGTATTTT. It translates to CASSIGTAGGTDTQYF. Variable domain in full (rest from reference TRBV19 and TRBJ2-3): DGGITQSPKYLFRKEGQNVTLSCEQNLNHDAMYWYRQDPGQGLRLIYYSQIVNDFQKGDIAEGYSVSREKKESFPLTVTSAQKNPTAFYLCASSIGTAGGTDTQYFGPGTRLTVL.